This is a list of T cell receptor beta chains from one sample in a study of cytomegalovirus exposure and HLA in healthy donors. Here immunoSEQ multiplex PCR was the method, and the copy in TCRdb shows in-frame clones only, minus some. The sample shows more than 140,000 clones, 82% of them seen only once. The sequenced material came from PBMCs. These receptors were obtained from a young man in good health and CMV-seropositive. CDR3s include the opening cysteine and the closing phenylalanine or tryptophan. Fields, in order: J gene, D gene, V gene, clone size, CDR3 DNA, CDR3 protein. The D gene is left open where the match is weak. Clone size is stated in some rows and not others, as once, few, many or a class when expanded.

J gene: TRBJ2-7
D gene: TRBD1
V gene: TRBV5-1
clone size: -
CDR3 DNA: TGCGTCAGCAAACAGGGGGATCGGACTGACGAGCAGTACTTC
CDR3 protein: CVSKQGDRTDEQYF

J gene: TRBJ2-3
D gene: -
V gene: TRBV28
clone size: -
CDR3 DNA: TGTGCCAGCAGACAAACCCGCTCTAGCAGTGATACGCAGTATTTT
CDR3 protein: CASRQTRSSSDTQYF

J gene: TRBJ2-7
D gene: -
V gene: TRBV19
clone size: -
CDR3 DNA: TGTGCCAGTAGTATACAGGGTATGTACGAGCAGTACTTC
CDR3 protein: CASSIQGMYEQYF

J gene: TRBJ1-1
D gene: -
V gene: TRBV5-4
clone size: once
CDR3 DNA: TGTGCCAGCAGGTCGGGGGGCCCGAACACTGAAGCTTTCTTT
CDR3 protein: CASRSGGPNTEAFF

J gene: TRBJ1-2
D gene: -
V gene: TRBV28
clone size: -
CDR3 DNA: TGTGCCAGCAGTTTCAAGGGGCAGGGGCCCTATGGCTACACCTTC
CDR3 protein: CASSFKGQGPYGYTF

J gene: TRBJ2-1
D gene: -
V gene: TRBV18
clone size: -
CDR3 DNA: TGTGCCAGCTCACCACTGGTGACAGGCAATGAGCAGTTCTTC
CDR3 protein: CASSPLVTGNEQFF

J gene: TRBJ1-4
D gene: TRBD1
V gene: TRBV5-1
clone size: -
CDR3 DNA: TGCGCCAGCAGCCTATTCGGACAGGGGGCTAATGAAAAACTGTTTTTT
CDR3 protein: CASSLFGQGANEKLFF

J gene: TRBJ2-7
D gene: -
V gene: TRBV6-5
clone size: -
CDR3 DNA: TGTGCCAGCAGTTACCGTACAGGGAGCGAGCAGTACTTC
CDR3 protein: CASSYRTGSEQYF

J gene: TRBJ2-4
D gene: -
V gene: TRBV7-9
clone size: -
CDR3 DNA: TGTGCCAGCAGCGAGGAGGTAGCCAAAAACATTCAGTACTTC
CDR3 protein: CASSEEVAKNIQYF

J gene: TRBJ1-3
D gene: -
V gene: TRBV11-3
clone size: -
CDR3 DNA: TGTGCCAGCAGCCAAACAGGGTCTGGAAACACCATATATTTT
CDR3 protein: CASSQTGSGNTIYF

J gene: TRBJ2-7
D gene: -
V gene: TRBV27
clone size: -
CDR3 DNA: TGTGCCAGCAGTTTCGGACAACCACCCTACGAGCAGTACTTC
CDR3 protein: CASSFGQPPYEQYF

J gene: TRBJ2-1
D gene: -
V gene: TRBV10-3
clone size: -
CDR3 DNA: TGTGCCACCGCCCTAGAGTTCTACAATGAGCAGTTCTTC
CDR3 protein: CATALEFYNEQFF

J gene: TRBJ2-1
D gene: TRBD2
V gene: TRBV29-1
clone size: -
CDR3 DNA: TGCAGCGCCAGACTAGCGGGAGGTGGAGAGCAGTTCTTC
CDR3 protein: CSARLAGGGEQFF

J gene: TRBJ1-1
D gene: TRBD1
V gene: TRBV5-6
clone size: -
CDR3 DNA: TGTGCCAGCAGCTCCCTGGACAGGGGGCATACTGAAGCTTTCTTT
CDR3 protein: CASSSLDRGHTEAFF

J gene: TRBJ1-1
D gene: -
V gene: TRBV6-1
clone size: -
CDR3 DNA: TGTGCCAGCCGACGGGGGACTGAAGCTTTCTTT
CDR3 protein: CASRRGTEAFF

J gene: TRBJ2-1
D gene: TRBD2
V gene: TRBV7-8
clone size: -
CDR3 DNA: TGTGCCAGCAGCTCGGCTAGCGGGAGAGCAAACAATGAGCAGTTCTTC
CDR3 protein: CASSSASGRANNEQFF

J gene: TRBJ1-1
D gene: -
V gene: TRBV5-1
clone size: -
CDR3 DNA: TGCGCCAGCAGCTTGGCGGGTGACGGCCTCGGGGCTTTCTTT
CDR3 protein: CASSLAGDGLGAFF

J gene: TRBJ2-1
D gene: -
V gene: TRBV2
clone size: -
CDR3 DNA: TGTGCCAGCAGTGGTATCGAGAGTTCGAATGAGCAGTTCTTC
CDR3 protein: CASSGIESSNEQFF

J gene: TRBJ1-1
D gene: -
V gene: TRBV27
clone size: -
CDR3 DNA: TGTGCCAGCAGATCGGGGGTTATGAACACTGAAGCTTTCTTT
CDR3 protein: CASRSGVMNTEAFF

J gene: TRBJ2-1
D gene: TRBD2
V gene: TRBV30
clone size: -
CDR3 DNA: TGTGCCTGGAGTGTCGGTAGCGGGAGACCGAATGAGCAGTTCTTC
CDR3 protein: CAWSVGSGRPNEQFF

J gene: TRBJ2-2
D gene: -
V gene: TRBV6-5
clone size: -
CDR3 DNA: TGTGCCAGCAGTTACGACCCGCCCACGGGCGGGGAGCTGTTTTTT
CDR3 protein: CASSYDPPTGGELFF

J gene: TRBJ2-1
D gene: TRBD1
V gene: TRBV28
clone size: few
CDR3 DNA: TGTGCCAGCAGTTTTAAGGACAGGGGGAAAGGTGAGCAGTTCTTC
CDR3 protein: CASSFKDRGKGEQFF

J gene: TRBJ2-7
D gene: TRBD2
V gene: TRBV5-1
clone size: -
CDR3 DNA: TGCGCCAGCAGCTCCGGACTAGCGGGAGTAAACGAGCAGTACTTC
CDR3 protein: CASSSGLAGVNEQYF

J gene: TRBJ2-2
D gene: TRBD1
V gene: TRBV27
clone size: -
CDR3 DNA: TGTGCCAGCGGGACAGGGGGCGCAGGTTATTTAACCGGGGAGCTGTTTTTT
CDR3 protein: CASGTGGAGYLTGELFF

J gene: TRBJ2-1
D gene: TRBD2
V gene: TRBV28
clone size: once
CDR3 DNA: TGTGCCAGCAGTATCGGGACTAGCAATCATGAGCAGTTCTTC
CDR3 protein: CASSIGTSNHEQFF

J gene: TRBJ2-1
D gene: TRBD2
V gene: TRBV6-5
clone size: -
CDR3 DNA: TGTGCCAGCAGTTACGCGGGAGGTCGGTACAATGAGCAGTTCTTC
CDR3 protein: CASSYAGGRYNEQFF

J gene: TRBJ1-2
D gene: -
V gene: TRBV19
clone size: once
CDR3 DNA: TGTGCCAGTAACCTTTGGGGGGAAGGCTACACCTTC
CDR3 protein: CASNLWGEGYTF

J gene: TRBJ2-4
D gene: TRBD2
V gene: TRBV27
clone size: -
CDR3 DNA: TGTGCCAGCAGTTTACTAGCGGGAGGGGGCAAAAACATTCAGTACTTC
CDR3 protein: CASSLLAGGGKNIQYF

J gene: TRBJ1-2
D gene: -
V gene: TRBV29-1
clone size: few
CDR3 DNA: TGCAGCGTTGGAAGCAGGGATGGCTACACCTTC
CDR3 protein: CSVGSRDGYTF

J gene: TRBJ2-3
D gene: TRBD2
V gene: TRBV11-2
clone size: -
CDR3 DNA: TGTGCCAGCAGCTCAAAGGGACTAGCGGGAGGGTCCGCCACAGATACGCAGTATTTT
CDR3 protein: CASSSKGLAGGSATDTQYF

J gene: TRBJ2-1
D gene: -
V gene: TRBV10-3
clone size: -
CDR3 DNA: TGTGCCATCAGTCCCGGTTCCGGGAATGAGCAGTTCTTC
CDR3 protein: CAISPGSGNEQFF

J gene: TRBJ2-1
D gene: -
V gene: TRBV28
clone size: -
CDR3 DNA: TGTGCCAGCAGTCCTTCTAGCGCCAGCTCCTACAATGAGCAGTTCTTC
CDR3 protein: CASSPSSASSYNEQFF

J gene: TRBJ2-1
D gene: -
V gene: TRBV27
clone size: -
CDR3 DNA: TGTGCCAGCAGTTATAGCGGACGAACCTACAATGAGCAGTTCTTC
CDR3 protein: CASSYSGRTYNEQFF

J gene: TRBJ1-1
D gene: -
V gene: TRBV19
clone size: -
CDR3 DNA: TGTGCCAGTATAGGGGTGAGGAACACTGAAGCTTTCTTT
CDR3 protein: CASIGVRNTEAFF

J gene: TRBJ2-3
D gene: TRBD2
V gene: TRBV6-1
clone size: -
CDR3 DNA: TGTGCCAGCAGTGAAAGGGTACTAGCGGGAGTCACAGATACGCAGTATTTT
CDR3 protein: CASSERVLAGVTDTQYF

J gene: TRBJ2-7
D gene: TRBD1
V gene: TRBV5-1
clone size: few
CDR3 DNA: TGCGCCAGCAGCTCTGACAGGGACGAGCAGTACTTC
CDR3 protein: CASSSDRDEQYF

J gene: TRBJ2-2
D gene: -
V gene: TRBV11-3
clone size: -
CDR3 DNA: TGTGCCAGCAGCCCCGGGACACCGAACACCGGGGAGCTGTTTTTT
CDR3 protein: CASSPGTPNTGELFF

J gene: TRBJ1-1
D gene: -
V gene: TRBV6-5
clone size: -
CDR3 DNA: TGTGCCAGCAGTTGGGGGCGGGGGTATGGCACTGAAGCTTTCTTT
CDR3 protein: CASSWGRGYGTEAFF

J gene: TRBJ1-4
D gene: -
V gene: TRBV5-1
clone size: -
CDR3 DNA: TGCGCCAGCAGCTCCAGGGATTTGGATGAAAAACTGTTTTTT
CDR3 protein: CASSSRDLDEKLFF

J gene: TRBJ1-6
D gene: TRBD1
V gene: TRBV6-5
clone size: -
CDR3 DNA: TGTGCCAGCAACCCCGACAGGGGGCGTTCACCCCTCCACTTT
CDR3 protein: CASNPDRGRSPLHF

J gene: TRBJ2-1
D gene: TRBD1
V gene: TRBV11-2
clone size: -
CDR3 DNA: TGTGCCAGCAGCCCCTACAGGGGGATTAACAATGAGCAGTTCTTC
CDR3 protein: CASSPYRGINNEQFF

J gene: TRBJ2-1
D gene: -
V gene: TRBV6-1
clone size: -
CDR3 DNA: TGTGCCAGCAAAGGGACTGGAGGGGATGAGCAGTTCTTC
CDR3 protein: CASKGTGGDEQFF

J gene: TRBJ2-3
D gene: TRBD1
V gene: TRBV18
clone size: -
CDR3 DNA: TGTGCCAGCTCACCCCAGCGGACAGGGTGGGGTGGAGATACGCAGTATTTT
CDR3 protein: CASSPQRTGWGGDTQYF

J gene: TRBJ2-7
D gene: TRBD1
V gene: TRBV19
clone size: once
CDR3 DNA: TGTGCCAGTAGTAACTCTCTATCGACAGGGTGGTACTTC
CDR3 protein: CASSNSLSTGWYF

J gene: TRBJ2-5
D gene: -
V gene: TRBV6-5
clone size: -
CDR3 DNA: TGTGCCAGCAGTTATAGAGAGACCCAGTACTTC
CDR3 protein: CASSYRETQYF

J gene: TRBJ2-7
D gene: -
V gene: TRBV20-1
clone size: -
CDR3 DNA: TGCAGTGCCATTAGCAACTACGAGCAGTACTTC
CDR3 protein: CSAISNYEQYF

J gene: TRBJ1-1
D gene: -
V gene: TRBV6-6
clone size: -
CDR3 DNA: TGTGCCAGCAGTTACGGGCGGGGTCTGAACACTGAAGCTTTCTTT
CDR3 protein: CASSYGRGLNTEAFF

J gene: TRBJ2-2
D gene: -
V gene: TRBV28
clone size: -
CDR3 DNA: TGTGCCAGCAGTTTATGGGGGTACGGGGACACCGGGGAGCTGTTTTTT
CDR3 protein: CASSLWGYGDTGELFF

J gene: TRBJ1-3
D gene: -
V gene: TRBV6-5
clone size: -
CDR3 DNA: TGTGCCAGCAGTCTTTCCTCTGGAAACACCATATATTTT
CDR3 protein: CASSLSSGNTIYF